Included here is one T cell receptor beta chain sequence, with context. Germline and junction disagree at one end, which may indicate a read error. Here immunoSEQ multiplex PCR was the method, and the copy in TCRdb shows in-frame clones only, minus some. The sample has about 660,000 clones, approximately 87% seen once. Germline CDR1 reads SSHAT; CDR2 reads FNYEAQ (reference sequence). This CDR3 is built from 15 residues. The source of the sample is a study of shared T cell receptors in the human thymus. These data were also reused for a study on human thymus T cells. That paper adds: What related research reported was that thymic repertoires overlapped highly among unrelated individuals.

J is TRBJ2-5 and V is TRBV7-7, with 7 positions matching TRBD1. The source of this sequence is a boy under two years old with a congenital heart defect. Sequenced material: thymocytes. CDR3: CASRPTGNIQETQYF. CDR3 coding DNA: TGTGCTAGCAGGCCGACAGGGAACATACAAGAGACCCAGTACTTC.